The text below deals with one T cell receptor beta chain. This clone's antigen is unknown. No clone much larger than this one lies a single base away; base qualities are absent. The data stem from a study of glioma-infiltrating T cells after dendritic cell vaccination (dated by TCRdb to about 2016). Notes on the research overall: A cohort of about 15 glioblastoma patients from Phase I and II dendritic cell vaccination trials was included, of whom 9 were newly diagnosed and 6 had recurrent disease. Survival after dendritic cell vaccination was correlated with TCR sequencing metrics, including TIL content and tumor-blood repertoire overlap. The vaccine was prepared from monocyte-derived dendritic cells that were cultured for around 7 days with IL-4 and GM-CSF and then pulsed overnight with autologous tumor lysate. Three intradermal dendritic cell vaccine injections were administered to patients at biweekly intervals in the arm below the axilla. Between about 2003 and 2012, patients were given autologous tumor lysate-pulsed dendritic cell vaccination. In glioblastoma patients vaccinated with dendritic cells, deep sequencing of TCR beta CDR3 regions served to measure the amount of tumor-infiltrating lymphocytes and to compare repertoires between tumor and blood. The research as a whole found: TCR clonality showed no direct relationship with survival, which suggests that a diverse polyclonal response may matter. The cohort was small and heterogeneous, with few patients having full blood and tumor sets and even fewer initial-recurrent tumor pairs. The three-group TCR overlap response model was characterized as speculative, and prospective validation of the model was stated to be required. Longer time to progression and overall survival after dendritic cell vaccination were predicted by higher estimated pretreatment TIL content.

TCRB CDR3 regions were amplified from 1.5 to 2.5 ug genomic DNA, or all available DNA if less, using the immunoSEQ assay. For multiplex PCR, 60 forward primers for TCR V beta segments and 13 reverse primers for J beta segments were used. Synthetic control templates were spiked into each sample at limiting dilution to estimate reads per starting template. The Illumina HiSeq System generated 87 bp sequencing reads. On the study's bioinformatics: PCR and sequencing errors were removed by a nearest neighbor algorithm that merged closely related sequences. TCR overlap was defined as the percentage of unique tumor TCR beta sequences that were also present in the same patient's peripheral blood. The clones in this table, taken by TCRdb from immuneACCESS, are in-frame only. Not every clone is retained; where verified, under half of the shortfall comes from an unresolved V gene, and the cause of the rest is unknown. V and J calls and clone size are as listed in that table; D and trimming were resolved from the DNA. This sample holds tens of thousands of clones; over 75% were observed only once. The top ten clones comprise over 2% of the sample.

Reading the label with the study, this specimen's time point is: after dendritic cell vaccination, including at tumor progression/relapse. Patients were selected for having adequate residual fresh-frozen tumor tissue and more than two years of available survival data. None of the glioblastoma patients carried an isocitrate dehydrogenase mutation, although molecular status otherwise varied. PBMC were collected before vaccination, two weeks after the third vaccination, and at tumor progression when it occurred. The Qiagen DNeasy Blood extraction Kit was used to extract genomic DNA. The germline V and J ends show losses of 4 bases and 4 bases respectively, and no gene match explains 5 bases of the junction. Taken from cysteine to phenylalanine, the CDR3 has 15 residues. The read is trimmed to its CDR3 DNA, 45 bases read in frame from base 1. The germline V gene supplies CDR1 KGHSY and CDR2 FQNENV.

The specimen comprised blood, sampled after dendritic cell vaccination. Recombination joined TRBV16 with TRBJ1-1; 11 bases in between match TRBD1. This clonotype was obtained from a human donor with glioblastoma. At the DNA level, the sequence is TGTGCCAGCAGCCCCGGACAGGGGGCTGGCACTGAAGCTTTCTTT. This yields the protein CASSPGQGAGTEAFF.